These T cell receptor beta chains were read from a single sample in a study of beta chain features in type 1 diabetes. TCRdb's copy holds only in-frame clones and misses some; the assay was immunoSEQ multiplex PCR. The table has roughly 50,000 clones, around 40% seen once. The sample comprised Tregs from blood. The receptors were sampled from a man younger than 45 with type 1 diabetes. The CDR3 runs from the conserved cysteine through the conserved F or W. The D gene is left open where the match is weak. For some rows the clone size is stated as once, few or many, or as a class when expanded; others skip it.

j_call v_call clone_size d_call cdr3_aa cdr3_nt
TRBJ2-1 TRBV28 . TRBD2 CASRGASGSGYEQFF TGTGCCAGCAGGGGGGCGAGCGGGAGTGGATATGAGCAGTTCTTC
TRBJ2-2 TRBV4-2 few . CASSQDSDSYTGELFF TGTGCCAGCAGCCAAGATTCGGACTCCTACACCGGGGAGCTGTTTTTT
TRBJ2-5 TRBV10-3 . TRBD2 CAISEPYGGGKRETQYF TGTGCCATCAGTGAGCCTTACGGGGGGGGGAAGAGAGAGACCCAGTACTTC
TRBJ1-6 TRBV7-3 . . CASSLYGRNSPLHF TGTGCCAGCAGCTTATATGGGAGGAATTCACCCCTCCACTTT
TRBJ2-3 TRBV11-3 . . CASSLGDTSTDTQYF TGTGCCAGCAGCTTAGGTGACACTAGCACAGATACGCAGTATTTT
TRBJ1-4 TRBV27 few . CASSFRVGEKLFF TGTGCCAGCAGTTTCAGGGTCGGGGAAAAACTGTTTTTT
TRBJ1-2 TRBV28 few TRBD1 CASRTGEYYGYTF TGTGCCAGCCGGACAGGGGAGTACTATGGCTACACCTTC
TRBJ2-3 TRBV5-4 . TRBD2 CASTLREGPRGTDTQYF TGTGCCAGCACCCTGAGGGAGGGCCCTCGTGGCACAGATACGCAGTATTTT
TRBJ2-7 TRBV7-9 once . CASSFPPGEQYF TGTGCCAGCAGCTTTCCGCCGGGCGAGCAGTACTTC
TRBJ2-7 TRBV6-1 . TRBD1 CASSQEPGQATYEQYF TGTGCCAGCAGTCAAGAACCGGGACAGGCGACCTACGAGCAGTACTTC
TRBJ1-1 TRBV18 . . CASSRSLRGGWIIF TGTGCCAGCTCACGCTCATTAAGGGGCGGATGGATAATCTTT
TRBJ2-3 TRBV5-4 . TRBD1 CASSFPQTGETQYF TGTGCCAGCAGCTTCCCCCAGACAGGGGAAACGCAGTATTTT
TRBJ1-5 TRBV28 . . CASSSQYRNQPQHF TGTGCCAGCAGTTCTCAGTACCGCAATCAGCCCCAGCATTTT
TRBJ1-2 TRBV7-9 few . CASSIGSQGRGGYTF TGTGCCAGCAGCATAGGATCGCAGGGTCGCGGTGGCTACACCTTC
TRBJ2-1 TRBV9 . . CASSIFATGNEQFF TGTGCCAGCAGCATATTCGCGACAGGCAATGAGCAGTTCTTC
TRBJ2-7 TRBV6-6 few . CASSYYGSEYF TGTGCCAGCAGTTACTACGGGAGTGAGTACTTC
TRBJ2-7 TRBV7-2 . . CASSRLQGTYEQYF TGTGCCAGCAGCCGTTTGCAGGGCACCTACGAGCAGTACTTC
TRBJ1-2 TRBV30 . TRBD1 CAWDRTGTANYGYTF TGTGCCTGGGACCGGACCGGGACAGCTAACTATGGCTACACCTTC
TRBJ2-1 TRBV28 few TRBD2 CASRPNSGRGNNEQFF TGTGCCAGCAGACCGAATAGCGGGAGGGGCAACAATGAGCAGTTCTTC
TRBJ1-1 TRBV4-2 once . CASSQDRGYTEAFF TGTGCCAGCAGCCAAGATAGAGGGTACACTGAAGCTTTCTTT
TRBJ2-7 TRBV15 . . CATSRDYPRGGQSEQYF TGTGCCACCAGCAGGGATTATCCCCGGGGGGGACAGTCCGAGCAGTACTTC
TRBJ1-5 TRBV7-8 . . CASSLLIPALNQPQHF TGTGCCAGCAGCTTATTAATCCCAGCGTTAAATCAGCCCCAGCATTTT
TRBJ2-7 TRBV7-2 medium-sized . CASSWGDPREQYF TGTGCCAGCAGCTGGGGAGACCCTCGCGAGCAGTACTTC
TRBJ1-1 TRBV7-2 . . CASSWTNSEAFF TGTGCCAGCAGCTGGACTAACAGTGAAGCTTTCTTT
TRBJ1-4 TRBV15 few . CATSRDRGTNEKLFF TGTGCCACCAGCAGAGATCGGGGGACTAATGAAAAACTGTTTTTT
TRBJ2-2 TRBV27 . . CASSAKTGVVGELFF TGTGCCAGCAGTGCTAAAACGGGAGTGGTCGGGGAGCTGTTTTTT
TRBJ1-5 TRBV28 . TRBD1 CASSTWTGRQPQHF TGTGCCAGCAGTACCTGGACAGGGCGGCAGCCCCAGCATTTT
TRBJ2-1 TRBV12-5 few TRBD2 CASSPIAGGPNEQFF TGTGCTAGCAGCCCTATAGCGGGAGGGCCGAATGAGCAGTTCTTC
TRBJ2-5 TRBV2 . TRBD2 CASNRGAGATSGRAQETQYF TGTGCCAGCAACCGGGGGGCTGGGGCTACTAGCGGGAGGGCTCAAGAGACCCAGTACTTC
TRBJ2-7 TRBV29-1 few TRBD1 CSVADNTGTAPEQYF TGCAGCGTTGCGGATAACACCGGGACAGCTCCCGAGCAGTACTTC
TRBJ2-1 TRBV7-3 few TRBD2 CASSPLGTSNEQFF TGTGCCAGCAGCCCCTTAGGGACTAGCAATGAGCAGTTCTTC
TRBJ2-1 TRBV25-1 few TRBD2 CASSEAPSSGGEQFF TGTGCCAGCAGTGAGGCCCCTTCTAGCGGGGGGGAGCAGTTCTTC
TRBJ2-7 TRBV7-9 medium-sized TRBD1 CASSMRTGGYEQYF TGTGCCAGCAGCATGAGGACAGGCGGCTACGAGCAGTACTTC
TRBJ1-3 TRBV9 once . CASSVEPQAAGNTIYF TGTGCCAGCAGCGTAGAGCCACAGGCCGCAGGAAACACCATATATTTT
TRBJ2-3 TRBV6-5 few . CASRLDFRRTDTQYF TGTGCCAGCAGACTAGATTTCCGGAGGACAGATACGCAGTATTTT
TRBJ1-1 TRBV2 few . CASSEYSNTEAFF TGTGCCAGCAGTGAATACAGCAACACTGAAGCTTTCTTT
TRBJ2-5 TRBV7-2 . TRBD1 CASSWTGPGTQYF TGTGCCAGCAGCTGGACAGGCCCGGGGACCCAGTACTTC
TRBJ1-2 TRBV6-5 few . CATREDGGYTF TGTGCCACCAGGGAGGACGGGGGCTACACCTTC
TRBJ1-6 TRBV7-8 once TRBD1 CASSLWTGGLRSPLHF TGTGCCAGCAGCTTGTGGACAGGGGGATTGCGATCACCCCTCCACTTT
TRBJ2-3 TRBV5-6 . TRBD2 CASSLLAGGTDTQYF TGTGCCAGCAGCTTACTAGCGGGGGGCACAGATACGCAGTATTTT
TRBJ1-5 TRBV18 . TRBD1 CASSLPTLQGQPQHF TGTGCCAGCTCCCTCCCGACCCTACAGGGGCAGCCCCAGCATTTT
TRBJ1-1 TRBV7-9 . . CASSFGAGLNTEAFF TGTGCCAGCAGCTTCGGAGCAGGGCTGAACACTGAAGCTTTCTTT